Shown below are 21 T cell receptor beta chains from a single sample sequenced in a study of OX40 agonist ivuxolimab in advanced cancers. Assay used: immunoSEQ multiplex PCR; TCRdb lists only in-frame clones, some missing. The top ten clones hold 45% to 55% of a sample with 20,000 to 25,000 clones, roughly 85% of them seen once. Sequences were derived from CD4+ or CD8+ T cells sorted from blood, sampled in a trial of the OX40 agonist ivuxolimab. The receptor set was obtained from an adult with an advanced solid tumor such as melanoma, head and neck, liver or kidney cancer.

The chain has TRBV4-3 and TRBJ2-7; the D gene is possibly TRBD1 (5 bases). The germline gives CDR1 LGHNA, CDR2 YSLEER. The CDR3 consists of 15 residues. Trimming cost V 1 base and J 2 bases, with 12 bases left between them. The CDR3 protein is CASSQVWQGPYEQYF. CDR3 coding DNA: TGCGCCAGCAGCCAAGTTTGGCAGGGCCCCTACGAGCAGTACTTC.

The chain links TRBV7-9 to TRBJ1-4; a possible D gene is TRBD1 (5 bases). Per germline, CDR1 SEHNR and CDR2 FQNEAQ (reference sequence). CDR3 length: 15 residues. V was pared by 5 bases and J by 4 bases, with 14 bases between. This CDR3 is CASSAGGGDNEKLFF. The CDR3 bases are TGTGCCAGCAGCGCCGGTGGGGGAGATAATGAAAAACTGTTTTTT.

This chain uses TRBV19 with TRBJ1-1, with D perhaps TRBD1 (5 bases). Per the germline V gene, CDR1 is LNHDA and CDR2 is SQIVND (reference sequence). The CDR3 contains 13 residues. V lost 10 bases and J lost 4, with 16 bases in between. The CDR3 nucleotides read TGTGCCACCTCTCCAGGACAAGTCACTGAAGCTTTCTTT. It specifies CATSPGQVTEAFF.

Only a few counts were recorded for this clone. The chain uses TRBV6-5 and TRBJ1-3; no clear D. Trimming left V 4 bases short and J 0 bases short, with 4 bases between. This CDR3 spans 13 amino acids. The germline gives CDR1 MNHEY, CDR2 SVGAGI. Written as DNA, the CDR3 is TGTGCCAGCAGTTTCGTCTCTGGAAACACCATATATTTT. Its translation is CASSFVSGNTIYF.

V gene TRBV28 combines with J gene TRBJ2-7; D not certain. The germline V gene has CDR1 MDHEN and CDR2 SYDVKM. The CDR3 totals 14 residues. The V end lost 8 bases, the J end lost 4 bases, and 18 bases lay between the germline ends. The CDR3 reads CASRTPGYGYEQYF. The CDR3 region has the DNA TGTGCCAGCCGAACTCCGGGCTACGGATACGAGCAGTACTTC. The full variable domain, completed using reference TRBV28 and TRBJ2-7, is DVKVTQSSRYLVKRTGEKVFLECVQDMDHENMFWYRQDPGLGLRLIYFSYDVKMKEKGDIPEGYSVSREKKERFSLILESASTNQTSMYLCASRTPGYGYEQYFGPGTRLTVT.

The chain carries TRBV12-5 and TRBJ1-5; D is unresolved. Germline lookup yields CDR1 LGHNT and CDR2 FRNRAP. V shed 6 bases and J shed 2 bases, with 17 bases lying between them. The CDR3 sequence is 16 residues long. CDR3 region: CASGVWGEMRNQPQHF. The CDR3 nucleotides are TGTGCTAGTGGGGTCTGGGGAGAAATGCGCAATCAGCCCCAGCATTTT.

The chain carries TRBV27 and TRBJ2-7; 7 bases line up with TRBD2. J was trimmed by 4 bases and V by 2 bases; bases with no gene match: 2. CDR1 and CDR2 (germline): MNHEY, SMNVEV (reference sequence). CDR3 length: 13 amino acids. CDR3: CASSLGEGYEQYF. The CDR3 coding sequence is TGTGCCAGCAGTTTAGGGGAGGGTTACGAGCAGTACTTC.

The V call is TRBV7-8, the J call TRBJ2-1; possibly TRBD2 for D (5 bases). Deletions cut 2 bases from V and 4 bases from J, with 21 bases between. The germline CDR1 and CDR2 sequences are SGHVS and FQNEAQ. The CDR3 runs 18 residues. The DNA of the CDR3 is TGTGCCAGCAGCTTATTGGATTCCTCGAGGGATGGGTACAATGAGCAGTTCTTC. It translates to CASSLLDSSRDGYNEQFF.

The V call is TRBV27, the J call TRBJ2-7; 9 bases match TRBD1. The CDR3 is made up of 13 amino acids. Germline loops: CDR1 MNHEY, CDR2 SMNVEV (reference sequence). After removal of 3 bases from V and 5 bases from J, the junction contained 2 bases not matched to a gene. The CDR3 sequence: CASSFGTGNEQYF. The CDR3 nucleotides are TGTGCCAGCAGTTTCGGGACAGGGAACGAGCAGTACTTC.

V gene TRBV11-2 combines with J gene TRBJ2-7, with TRBD2 matching over 8 bases. CDR1 is SGHAT, CDR2 FQNNGV, per germline. The CDR3 contains 16 residues. V gave up 0 bases and J gave up 4 bases; unmatched junction bases: 8. This CDR3 is CASSLEASGSFYEQYF. The DNA of the CDR3 is TGTGCCAGCAGCTTAGAGGCAAGCGGGAGTTTTTACGAGCAGTACTTC.

V and J are TRBV28 and TRBJ2-3, with TRBD2 matching 8 bases. Germline V gives CDR1 MDHEN, CDR2 SYDVKM. J gave up 9 bases and V 8 bases, and 10 bases lay outside the gene matches. The length of the CDR3 is 13 residues. DNA of the CDR3: TGTGCCAGCGAGGGGACTAGGGGGACAACGCAGTATTTT. It encodes CASEGTRGTTQYF.

This clone was seen repeatedly, ten times or more. This sequence joins TRBV9 and TRBJ2-1; D call uncertain. With 4 bases removed from V and 0 bases from J, the gap between germline ends came to 11 bases. Germline V CDR1 and CDR2: SGDLS, YYNGEE. The length of the CDR3 is 15 residues. The CDR3 is CASSPPPGSYNEQFF. The DNA for the CDR3 is TGTGCCAGCAGCCCCCCTCCGGGCTCCTACAATGAGCAGTTCTTC.

The chain uses TRBV5-6 and TRBJ2-3, with D perhaps TRBD2 (5 bases). V lost 4 bases and J lost 6, with 18 bases in between. Germline lookup yields CDR1 SGHDT and CDR2 YYEEEE. This CDR3 comprises 15 residues. The CDR3 DNA sequence: TGTGCCAGCAGCCGACCCGGGAAGAGGGAGGATACGCAGTATTTT. The encoded protein is CASSRPGKREDTQYF.

The chain is built from TRBV7-9 and TRBJ2-1; D not resolved. Trimming removed 3 bases from V and 10 bases from J, with 10 bases in between. CDR3 length: 12 residues. CDR1 is SEHNR, CDR2 FQNEAQ, per germline (reference sequence). CDR3 region: CASSFLANEQFF. For the CDR3, the DNA is TGTGCCAGCAGCTTTTTAGCTAACGAGCAGTTCTTC.

This rearrangement joins TRBV19 to TRBJ1-2; D not resolved. CDR1 is LNHDA, CDR2 SQIVND, per germline (reference sequence). This CDR3 has 13 amino acids. The germline V and J ends were trimmed by 4 bases and 0 bases, with 6 bases remaining between them. This CDR3 reads CASSTSANYGYTF. The CDR3 DNA reads TGTGCCAGTAGTACATCAGCTAACTATGGCTACACCTTC.

CDR3 region: CASSEWDRGNEQFF. In DNA, the CDR3 is TGTGCCAGCAGTGAGTGGGACAGGGGCAATGAGCAGTTCTTC. The chain has TRBV2 and TRBJ2-1, with TRBD1 matching over 10 bases. The V segment lost 3 bases and the J segment 6 bases; nucleotides outside the gene matches: 2. Germline V lookup: CDR1 SNHLY, CDR2 FYNNEI. The length of the CDR3 is 14 residues.

This clone was detected once. The rearrangement links TRBV28 to TRBJ1-1, with D perhaps TRBD1 (6 bases). The CDR3 is 15 amino acids. Trimming took 7 bases from V and 0 from J, leaving 15 bases between them. Germline V gives CDR1 MDHEN, CDR2 SYDVKM. In DNA form, the CDR3 reads TGTGCCAGCAATCAGATCGGGGACATGAACACTGAAGCTTTCTTT. Encoded protein: CASNQIGDMNTEAFF.

This rearrangement joins TRBV5-6 to TRBJ1-1; 7 bases match TRBD1. Germline V CDR1 and CDR2: SGHDT, YYEEEE. The trim removed 3 bases at V and 7 bases at J, leaving 6 bases unmatched. There are 13 residues in the CDR3. The CDR3 here is CASSSGQINEAFF. The CDR3 DNA reads as TGTGCCAGCAGCTCGGGACAGATTAATGAAGCTTTCTTT.

The chain joins TRBV18 to TRBJ1-2, with a possible D match to TRBD1 (5 bases). Germline V gene lookup returns CDR1 KGHSH and CDR2 LQKENI. The CDR3 is 14 residues long. V was cut by 0 bases and J by 4 bases, with 9 bases left in between. DNA for the CDR3: TGTGCCAGCTCACCACCGGGACTGACCTATGGCTACACCTTC. It translates to CASSPPGLTYGYTF.

The J gene is TRBJ2-7, the V gene TRBV4-1; the D is unclear. The V end was cut by 1 base, the J end by 3 bases, with 10 bases between. The length of the CDR3 is 14 residues. Germline V gives CDR1 MGHRA, CDR2 YSYEKL. CDR3 loop: CASSQGPASYEQYF. CDR3 DNA: TGCGCCAGCAGCCAAGGCCCCGCTAGCTACGAGCAGTACTTC.

The rearrangement uses TRBV9 and TRBJ2-7; 7 positions agree with TRBD1. Losses at the gene ends were 0 bases for V and 5 bases for J; bases not matched to a gene: 5. The CDR3 length is 14 residues. Germline loops: CDR1 SGDLS, CDR2 YYNGEE. CDR3 region: CASSVAGQWDEQYF. The CDR3 DNA reads TGTGCCAGCAGCGTAGCGGGACAGTGGGACGAGCAGTACTTC.